A selection of T cell receptor beta chains follows, all from one sample in a study of blood T cell repertoires in COVID-19. TCRdb keeps only in-frame clones here, not all; method: immunoSEQ multiplex PCR. The data contain more than 200,000 clones, 70% to 90% of them singletons. The specimen sequenced was peripheral blood. Every receptor here comes from a woman aged 55-75 years with COVID-19, enrolled during active disease. Each CDR3 is given with its conserved first and last residue. D genes are given only for firm matches. Rows may omit the clone size; those that give it use once, few, many or a size class.

len	d_gene	abundance	v_gene	j_gene	CDR3aa	CDR3nt
13	-	-	TRBV6-5	TRBJ1-2	CASSSQGRYGYTF	TGTGCCAGCAGTTCACAGGGTCGCTATGGCTACACCTTC
17	TRBD2	-	TRBV5-8	TRBJ2-5	CASSALAGTSGQETQYF	TGTGCCAGCAGCGCCTTAGCCGGGACTAGCGGACAAGAGACCCAGTACTTC
13	-	-	TRBV30	TRBJ1-1	CAWSVRGNTEAFF	TGTGCCTGGAGTGTAAGAGGAAACACTGAAGCTTTCTTT
19	TRBD2	-	TRBV7-9	TRBJ2-1	CASSHVGSSGRSSYNEQFF	TGTGCCAGCAGCCACGTGGGGTCTAGCGGGCGGAGCTCCTACAATGAGCAGTTCTTC
14	-	-	TRBV30	TRBJ2-2	CAWSVTRVGGELFF	TGTGCCTGGAGTGTAACCAGGGTAGGCGGGGAGCTGTTTTTT
13	TRBD1	-	TRBV25-1	TRBJ1-1	CASKDRGNTEAFF	TGTGCCAGCAAGGACAGGGGGAACACTGAAGCTTTCTTT
17	TRBD1	-	TRBV6-2/TRBV6-3	TRBJ1-5	CASSPKSTGTGNQPQHF	TGTGCCAGCAGTCCAAAGTCGACCGGGACAGGAAATCAGCCCCAGCATTTT
14	-	-	TRBV6-5	TRBJ2-7	CASTKNQDTQMEYF	TGTGCCAGCACCAAAAACCAGGACACTCAAATGGAGTACTTC
13	-	-	TRBV6-1	TRBJ1-6	CASSDRSNSPLHF	TGTGCCAGCAGTGACAGGTCCAATTCACCCCTCCACTTT
11	-	-	TRBV18	TRBJ2-5	CASSPSNFQYF	TGTGCCAGCTCACCTTCTAACTTCCAGTACTTC
14	-	-	TRBV5-1	TRBJ2-1	CASSWGGVRQEQFF	TGCGCCAGCAGCTGGGGCGGGGTCAGACAGGAGCAGTTCTTC
16	TRBD2	-	TRBV5-1	TRBJ2-3	CASSPGLAGGLDTQYF	TGCGCCAGCAGCCCGGGACTAGCGGGCGGGTTGGATACGCAGTATTTT
13	TRBD1	-	TRBV3-1/TRBV3-2	TRBJ1-2	CASSSTGGDGYTF	TGTGCCAGCAGCTCAACAGGGGGAGATGGCTACACCTTC
12	-	-	TRBV5-1	TRBJ2-1	CASSPPNNEQFF	TGCGCCAGCAGCCCCCCAAACAATGAGCAGTTCTTC
16	TRBD1	-	TRBV4-3	TRBJ2-7	CASSLGAGGAAYEQYF	TGCGCCAGCAGCCTTGGGGCAGGGGGAGCGGCCTACGAGCAGTACTTC
13	TRBD1	-	TRBV12-3/TRBV12-4	TRBJ2-5	CASSRDRGRAQYF	TGTGCCAGCAGCCGGGACAGAGGAAGGGCCCAGTACTTC
16	-	-	TRBV7-6	TRBJ2-2	CASSLVALTNTGELFF	TGTGCCAGCAGCTTAGTCGCGCTTACGAACACCGGGGAGCTGTTTTTT
13	-	-	TRBV7-3	TRBJ2-2	CASSTKAAGELFF	TGTGCCAGCAGCACCAAAGCGGCCGGGGAGCTGTTTTTT
19	-	few	TRBV18	TRBJ2-1	CASSPRQGGRPSSYNEQFF	TGTGCCAGCTCACCAAGGCAGGGGGGACGCCCCAGCTCCTACAATGAGCAGTTCTTC
16	TRBD1	-	TRBV7-2	TRBJ2-2	CASSLLGTANTGELFF	TGTGCCAGCAGCTTACTGGGGACAGCGAACACCGGGGAGCTGTTTTTT
15	-	-	TRBV28	TRBJ2-7	CASSLPGERVWEQYF	TGTGCCAGCAGTTTGCCTGGAGAGCGGGTTTGGGAGCAGTACTTC
12	-	-	TRBV29-1	TRBJ2-7	CSVGGSPYEQYF	TGCAGCGTTGGGGGCAGCCCCTACGAGCAGTACTTC
14	-	-	TRBV7-2	TRBJ2-5	CASSLPQRPETQYF	TGTGCCAGCAGCTTACCCCAGAGGCCAGAGACCCAGTACTTC
15	TRBD1	-	TRBV14	TRBJ1-4	CASSQALTGEEKLFF	TGTGCCAGCAGCCAAGCCCTGACAGGGGAGGAAAAACTGTTTTTT
14	-	-	TRBV7-8	TRBJ1-3	CASSLEGGVNTIYF	TGTGCCAGCAGCTTAGAAGGGGGTGTGAACACCATATATTTT
13	TRBD1	once	TRBV6-4	TRBJ2-7	CARDRDSSYEQYF	TGTGCCAGGGACCGGGACAGCTCCTACGAGCAGTACTTC
15	-	-	TRBV6-5	TRBJ1-1	CASSYSANPNTEAFF	TGTGCCAGCAGTTACTCGGCCAACCCGAACACTGAAGCTTTCTTT
16	TRBD2	-	TRBV29-1	TRBJ2-3	CSVYVSTGGSPDTQYF	TGCAGCGTTTACGTGTCTACTGGCGGGAGTCCAGATACGCAGTATTTT
16	TRBD1	once	TRBV7-9	TRBJ2-5	CASSLTTGAASGTQYF	TGTGCCAGCAGCTTAACTACAGGGGCCGCCAGTGGGACCCAGTACTTC
13	-	-	TRBV12-3/TRBV12-4	TRBJ2-6	CASSSIGANVLTF	TGTGCCAGCAGTTCCATCGGGGCCAACGTCCTGACTTTC
17	-	-	TRBV4-2	TRBJ1-6	CASSQVEVRASNSPLHF	TGTGCCAGCAGCCAAGTTGAGGTCAGGGCTTCTAATTCACCCCTCCACTTT
13	-	-	TRBV5-1	TRBJ2-3	CASSGRTGDTQYF	TGCGCCAGCAGCGGGAGAACGGGAGATACGCAGTATTTT
15	TRBD1	-	TRBV7-3	TRBJ2-2	CASSHRGRSTGELFF	TGTGCCAGCTCCCACAGGGGGCGAAGCACCGGGGAGCTGTTTTTT
13	TRBD1	once	TRBV7-2	TRBJ1-1	CASHLRQGATAFF	TGTGCCAGCCACCTCCGACAGGGGGCGACAGCTTTCTTT
13	-	-	TRBV7-6	TRBJ1-2	CASSLAQGGSYTF	TGTGCCAGCAGCTTAGCACAGGGAGGGAGCTACACCTTC